The rows below give T cell receptor beta chains drawn from one sample of a study of shared clonotypes between healthy human individuals. Here immunoSEQ multiplex PCR was the method, and the copy in TCRdb shows in-frame clones only, minus some. The repertoire holds some 740,000 clones, with 80% to 95% as singletons. Specimen: naive CD8+ T cells sorted from blood. These receptors were collected from a man aged 25-45 years in good health. The CDR3 runs from the conserved cysteine through the conserved F or W. The order of the fields is clone size, V gene, J gene, D gene, CDR3 DNA, CDR3 protein. The D gene is left open where the match is weak. Not all rows give a size; the values are once, few, many and, for expanded clones, a class.

.	TRBV27	TRBJ1-4	TRBD1	TGTGCCAGCAGTTTAAGGGACAGCAGTGAAAAACTGTTTTTT	CASSLRDSSEKLFF
once	TRBV4-3	TRBJ1-3	TRBD1	TGCGCCAGCAGCCAGGGGACAGCTGGAAACACCATATATTTT	CASSQGTAGNTIYF
.	TRBV27	TRBJ2-1	.	TGTGCCAGCAGTTTATCGGGTAGCGTTTTCAATGAGCAGTTCTTC	CASSLSGSVFNEQFF
.	TRBV28	TRBJ1-1	.	TGTGCCAGCAGTCCCGGGGAATGGGATGCTGAAGCTTTCTTT	CASSPGEWDAEAFF
.	TRBV28	TRBJ1-4	TRBD1	TGTGCCAGCAGTTCCTACAGGGGGGCAACTAATGAAAAACTGTTTTTT	CASSSYRGATNEKLFF
.	TRBV30	TRBJ2-7	.	TGTGCCTGGAGTGTATACGGAGACGAGCAGTACTTC	CAWSVYGDEQYF
.	TRBV11-2	TRBJ2-7	.	TGTGCCAGCAGCCCGGGGGAGGGGGACAGGACCTACGAGCAGTACTTC	CASSPGEGDRTYEQYF
.	TRBV5-1	TRBJ1-1	TRBD1	TGCGCCAGCAGCTTGGACAGGGGGGATGAAGCTTTCTTT	CASSLDRGDEAFF
.	TRBV9	TRBJ2-1	.	TGTGCCAGCAGCGTAGCGAATGAGCAGTTCTTC	CASSVANEQFF
once	TRBV29-1	TRBJ1-3	.	TGCAGCGTTGAAGAAGGGGACGGCGGAAACACCATATATTTT	CSVEEGDGGNTIYF
.	TRBV19	TRBJ2-7	.	TGTGCCAGTAGTATAGGGGCACAAGGATCCTACGAGCAGTACTTC	CASSIGAQGSYEQYF
few	TRBV6-5	TRBJ2-1	.	TGTGCCAGCAGTTCTAAGACTCGCTACCATGAGCAGTTCTTC	CASSSKTRYHEQFF
.	TRBV27	TRBJ1-5	.	TGTGCCAGCAGTTCACAGGGAAGCAATCAGCCCCAGCATTTT	CASSSQGSNQPQHF
.	TRBV5-8	TRBJ1-1	.	TGTGCCAGCAGCTTAGGGGCGGGGACTGAAGCTTTCTTT	CASSLGAGTEAFF
.	TRBV14	TRBJ2-3	TRBD1	TGTGCCAGCAGCCAAGAAAGGGGGCTAGGCACAGATACGCAGTATTTT	CASSQERGLGTDTQYF